This T cell receptor (beta chain) is from a study of cytomegalovirus exposure and HLA in healthy donors. Turning to this clone: Its antigen is currently unknown.

Study results and limitations: In a later analysis, several top co-occurrence clusters appeared linked to parvovirus B19, influenza, CMV and Epstein-Barr virus. Per a later analysis, about 17,000 TCR beta sequences showed association with HLA alleles at 0.05 false discovery rate.

Looked up from germline, CDR1 is SGHTA and CDR2 is FQGNSA. The length of the CDR3 is 16 residues. Trimming at V came to 2 bases and at J to 4 bases, leaving 9 bases not matched to a gene. With 60 Vbeta and 13 Jbeta primers, the PCR was carried out. The assay was immunoSEQ multiplex PCR, and TCRdb's table has in-frame clones only and misses some. The sample records about 200,000 clones, about 85% being singletons. This TCR was sampled from a male donor in good health and CMV-seropositive. Material: PBMCs. The gene calls are TRBV7-2 and TRBJ1-2, with 8 bases that match TRBD1. For the CDR3, the DNA is TGTGCCAGCAGCTTACAGACAGGGGTCGAAAGCTATGGCTACACCTTC. Amino acid sequence: CASSLQTGVESYGYTF.